The next 5 T cell receptor beta chains were all read from a single sample in a study of CD8 T cells in ankylosing spondylitis. TCRdb called the 5' RACE reads again in MiXCR, with one record for every CDR3 protein. The sample holds about 130,000 distinct CDR3 sequences; around 7% are singletons and the top ten take roughly an eighth. Sequencing used blood, either unsorted or a sorted T cell fraction (not recorded which). Receptors were obtained from a male donor with ankylosing spondylitis or in good health (not recorded which).

The sample holds one count of this clonotype. This rearrangement joins TRBV5-6 to TRBJ2-7; D not certain. In germline, CDR1 is SGHDT, CDR2 YYEEEE. The CDR3 is 14 amino acids. V was pared by 4 bases and J by 5 bases, with 16 bases between. This chain's CDR3 is CASSDDAKNDEQYF. The CDR3 region has the DNA TGTGCCAGCAGCGACGACGCAAAGAACGACGAGCAGTACTTC.

This clonotype was seen at least ten times. The genes are TRBV7-9 and TRBJ2-1; D is unresolved. Trimming removed 1 base at V and 3 bases at J, with 10 bases between. The germline gives CDR1 SEHNR, CDR2 FQNEAQ (reference sequence). There are 15 residues in the CDR3. CDR3 amino acids: CASSLVYAIYNEQFF. CDR3 DNA: TGTGCCAGCAGCTTAGTCTATGCCATCTACAATGAGCAGTTCTTC.

A few counts support this clonotype. The chain joins TRBV20-1 to TRBJ2-2; 8 bases agree with TRBD1. The V segment lost 5 bases and the J segment 8 bases; nucleotides outside the gene matches: 7. The CDR3 covers 13 residues. Per the germline V gene, CDR1 is DFQATT and CDR2 is SNEGSKA (reference sequence). CDR3 sequence (DNA): TGCAGTGCTCCCCGACAGGGGCGTGGGGAGCTGTTTTTT. This encodes CSAPRQGRGELFF.

The table lists this clonotype with a few counts. This chain uses TRBV5-1 with TRBJ1-5, with D possibly TRBD1 on 5 matching bases. Germline CDR1 and CDR2: SGHRS and YFSETQ. CDR3 size: 15 residues. V lost 0 bases, J lost 4 bases, and 11 bases lay in between. This chain's CDR3 is CASSLEGGTNQPQHF. The CDR3, as DNA: TGCGCCAGCAGCTTGGAGGGAGGGACGAATCAGCCCCAGCATTTT.

In this sample, this clonotype turned up many times. The V call is TRBV27, the J call TRBJ2-7, with unresolved D. V was pared by 8 bases and J by 0 bases, with 20 bases between. This CDR3 has 16 residues. Per the germline V gene, CDR1 is MNHEY and CDR2 is SMNVEV (reference sequence). The CDR3 region has the DNA TGTGCCAGCGGAACCACCAGAGGCTCGCACTCCTACGAGCAGTACTTC. It is translated as CASGTTRGSHSYEQYF.